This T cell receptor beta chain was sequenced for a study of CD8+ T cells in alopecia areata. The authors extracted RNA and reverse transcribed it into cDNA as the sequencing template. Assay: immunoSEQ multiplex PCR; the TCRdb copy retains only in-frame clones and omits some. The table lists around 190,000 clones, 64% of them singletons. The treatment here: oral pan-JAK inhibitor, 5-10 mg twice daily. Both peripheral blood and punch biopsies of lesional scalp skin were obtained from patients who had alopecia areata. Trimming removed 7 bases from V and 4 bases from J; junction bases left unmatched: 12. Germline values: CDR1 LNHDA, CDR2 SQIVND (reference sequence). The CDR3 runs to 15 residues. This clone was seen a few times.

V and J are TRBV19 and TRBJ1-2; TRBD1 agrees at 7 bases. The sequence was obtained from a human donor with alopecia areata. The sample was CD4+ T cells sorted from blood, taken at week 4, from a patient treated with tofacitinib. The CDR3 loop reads CASIRDSAGGYGYTF. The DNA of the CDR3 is TGTGCCAGTATCAGAGATTCGGCAGGGGGCTATGGCTACACCTTC.